This T cell receptor beta chain was retrieved from a study of blood T cell repertoires in COVID-19. Study-wide background: The United States, Italy and Spain were the sources of the acute and convalescent COVID-19 samples. PBMCs, B-cell-depleted T cells, or T cells were the source of the cDNA or gDNA that made up the material.

Per the original methods: The assay estimated nucleated cells by amplifying reference gene primers. Sequencing was performed with immunoSEQ multiplex PCR; in TCRdb, only in-frame clones are kept and a portion is missing. Clonal size and the V and J genes are those of that table, whereas D and trimming came from the DNA. This sample has 85,000 to 100,000 clones, with less than 85% found just once. Trimming cost V 0 bases and J 3 bases; bases outside gene matches: 4. Germline V gene sequence: CDR1 ENHRY, CDR2 SYGVKD. The CDR3 spans 16 residues. Material for sequencing was peripheral blood. The TCR comes from a woman aged 80 or older with active or convalescent COVID-19. The chain is built from TRBV10-3 and TRBJ2-1; 8 nucleotides align to TRBD1. CDR3 bases: TGTGCCATCAGTGAGTCCCGGACAGGGTACTACAATGAGCAGTTCTTC. This sequence encodes CAISESRTGYYNEQFF.